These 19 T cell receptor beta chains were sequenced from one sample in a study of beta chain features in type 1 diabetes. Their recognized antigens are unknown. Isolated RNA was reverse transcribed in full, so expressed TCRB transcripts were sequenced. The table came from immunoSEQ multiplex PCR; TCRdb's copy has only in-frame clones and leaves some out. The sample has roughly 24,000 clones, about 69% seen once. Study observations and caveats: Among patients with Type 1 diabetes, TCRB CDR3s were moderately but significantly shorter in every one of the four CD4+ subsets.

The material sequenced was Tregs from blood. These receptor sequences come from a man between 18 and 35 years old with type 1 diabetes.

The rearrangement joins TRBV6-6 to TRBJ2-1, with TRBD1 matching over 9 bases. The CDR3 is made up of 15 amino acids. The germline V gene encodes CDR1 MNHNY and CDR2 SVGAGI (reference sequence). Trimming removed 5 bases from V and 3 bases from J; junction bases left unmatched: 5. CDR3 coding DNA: TGTGCCAGCAGTCCCAGGGGACAGGGCTACAATGAGCAGTTCTTC. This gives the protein CASSPRGQGYNEQFF.

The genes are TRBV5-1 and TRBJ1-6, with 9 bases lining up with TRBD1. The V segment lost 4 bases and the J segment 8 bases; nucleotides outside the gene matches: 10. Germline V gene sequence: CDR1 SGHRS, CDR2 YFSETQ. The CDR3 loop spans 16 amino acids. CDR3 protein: CASSNSPGQGYSPLHF. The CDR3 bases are TGCGCCAGCAGCAATTCCCCGGGACAGGGCTATTCACCCCTCCACTTT.

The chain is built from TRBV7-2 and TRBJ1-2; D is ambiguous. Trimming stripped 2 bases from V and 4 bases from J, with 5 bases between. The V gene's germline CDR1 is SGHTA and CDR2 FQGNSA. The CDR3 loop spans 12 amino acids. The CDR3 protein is CASSLLPYGYTF. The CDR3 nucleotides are TGTGCCAGCAGCTTACTTCCCTATGGCTACACCTTC.

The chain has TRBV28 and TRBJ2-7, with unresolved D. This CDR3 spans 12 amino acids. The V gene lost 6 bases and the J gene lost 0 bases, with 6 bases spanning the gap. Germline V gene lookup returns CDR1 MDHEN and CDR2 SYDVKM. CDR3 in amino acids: CASRRASYEQYF. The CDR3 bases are TGTGCCAGCAGACGAGCCTCCTACGAGCAGTACTTC. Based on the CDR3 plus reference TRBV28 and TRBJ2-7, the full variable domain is DVKVTQSSRYLVKRTGEKVFLECVQDMDHENMFWYRQDPGLGLRLIYFSYDVKMKEKGDIPEGYSVSREKKERFSLILESASTNQTSMYLCASRRASYEQYFGPGTRLTVT.

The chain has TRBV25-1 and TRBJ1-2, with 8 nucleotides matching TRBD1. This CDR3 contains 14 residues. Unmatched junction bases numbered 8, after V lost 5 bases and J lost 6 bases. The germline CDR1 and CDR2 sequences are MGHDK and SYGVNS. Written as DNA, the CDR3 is TGTGCCAGCAGTCAACCAGGGGGCGATAATGGCTACACCTTC. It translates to CASSQPGGDNGYTF.

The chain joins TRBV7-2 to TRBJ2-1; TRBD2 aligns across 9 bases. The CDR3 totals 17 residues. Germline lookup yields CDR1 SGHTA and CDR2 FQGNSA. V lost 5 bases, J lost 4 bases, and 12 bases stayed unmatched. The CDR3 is CASSPGVAGEEYNEQFF. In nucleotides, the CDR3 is TGTGCCAGCAGCCCCGGGGTAGCGGGAGAAGAATACAATGAGCAGTTCTTC.

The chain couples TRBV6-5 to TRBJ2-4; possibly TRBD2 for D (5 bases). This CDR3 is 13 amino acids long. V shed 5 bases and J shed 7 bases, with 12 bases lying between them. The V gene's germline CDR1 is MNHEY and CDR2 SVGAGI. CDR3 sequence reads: CASSEDRGNIQYF. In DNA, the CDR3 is TGTGCCAGCAGTGAGGACCGGGGTAACATTCAGTACTTC.

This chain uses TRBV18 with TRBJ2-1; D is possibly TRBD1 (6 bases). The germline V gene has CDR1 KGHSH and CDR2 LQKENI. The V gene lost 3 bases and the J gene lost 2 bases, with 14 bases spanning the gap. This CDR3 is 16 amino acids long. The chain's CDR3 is CASSPGAGQPYNEQFF. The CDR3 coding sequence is TGTGCCAGCTCACCGGGGGCCGGGCAGCCCTACAATGAGCAGTTCTTC.

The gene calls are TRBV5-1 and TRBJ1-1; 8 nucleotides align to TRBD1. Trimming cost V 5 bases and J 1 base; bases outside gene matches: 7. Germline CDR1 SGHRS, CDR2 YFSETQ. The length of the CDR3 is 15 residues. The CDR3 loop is CASRSAGTGNTEAFF. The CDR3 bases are TGCGCCAGCAGGTCCGCCGGGACAGGGAACACTGAAGCTTTCTTT.

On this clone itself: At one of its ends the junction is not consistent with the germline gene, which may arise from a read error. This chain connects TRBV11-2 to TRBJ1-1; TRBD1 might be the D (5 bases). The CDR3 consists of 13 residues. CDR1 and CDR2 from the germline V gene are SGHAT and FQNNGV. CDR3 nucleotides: TGTGCCAGCAGCTTAGCAGGGAACTCTGAAGCTTTCTTT. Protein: CASSLAGNSEAFF.

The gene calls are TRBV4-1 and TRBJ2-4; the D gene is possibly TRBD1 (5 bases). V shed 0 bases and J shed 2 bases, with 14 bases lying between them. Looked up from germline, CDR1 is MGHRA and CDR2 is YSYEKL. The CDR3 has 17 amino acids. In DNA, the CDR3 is TGCGCCAGCAGCCAAGATCGGGCTAGGGGTCCCAAAAACATTCAGTACTTC. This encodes CASSQDRARGPKNIQYF.

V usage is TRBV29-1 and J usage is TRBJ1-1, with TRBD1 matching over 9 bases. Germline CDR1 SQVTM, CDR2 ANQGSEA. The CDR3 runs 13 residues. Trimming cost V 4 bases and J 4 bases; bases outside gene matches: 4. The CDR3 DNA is TGCAGCGTTGCAGGACAGGGGAGCACTGAAGCTTTCTTT. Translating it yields CSVAGQGSTEAFF.

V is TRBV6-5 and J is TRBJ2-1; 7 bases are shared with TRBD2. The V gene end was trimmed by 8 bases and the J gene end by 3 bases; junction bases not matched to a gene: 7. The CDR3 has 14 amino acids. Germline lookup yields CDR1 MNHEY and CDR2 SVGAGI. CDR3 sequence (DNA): TGTGCCAGCGGTAATGTAGCGGGCTACAATGAGCAGTTCTTC. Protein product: CASGNVAGYNEQFF.

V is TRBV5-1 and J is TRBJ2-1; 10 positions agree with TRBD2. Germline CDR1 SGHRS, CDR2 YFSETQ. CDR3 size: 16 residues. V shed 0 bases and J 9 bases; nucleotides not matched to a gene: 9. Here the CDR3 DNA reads TGCGCCAGCAGCTTGGTAACTAGCGGGAATCAGGGTGAGCAGTTCTTC. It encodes CASSLVTSGNQGEQFF.

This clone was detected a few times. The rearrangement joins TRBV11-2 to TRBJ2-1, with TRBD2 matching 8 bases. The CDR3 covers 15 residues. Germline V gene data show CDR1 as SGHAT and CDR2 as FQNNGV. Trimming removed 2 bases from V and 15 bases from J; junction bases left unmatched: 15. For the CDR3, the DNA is TGTGCCAGCAGCTTATTGGCGGGAGGCCCTTTTTTTCCGTTCTTC. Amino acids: CASSLLAGGPFFPFF.

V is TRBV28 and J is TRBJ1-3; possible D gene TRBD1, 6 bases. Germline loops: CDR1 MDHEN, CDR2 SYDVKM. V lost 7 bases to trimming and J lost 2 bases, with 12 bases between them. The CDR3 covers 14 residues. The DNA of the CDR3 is TGTGCCAGCACTCGGACAGATGCTGGAAACACCATATATTTT. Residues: CASTRTDAGNTIYF. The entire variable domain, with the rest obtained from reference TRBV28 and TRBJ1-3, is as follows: DVKVTQSSRYLVKRTGEKVFLECVQDMDHENMFWYRQDPGLGLRLIYFSYDVKMKEKGDIPEGYSVSREKKERFSLILESASTNQTSMYLCASTRTDAGNTIYFGEGSWLTVV.

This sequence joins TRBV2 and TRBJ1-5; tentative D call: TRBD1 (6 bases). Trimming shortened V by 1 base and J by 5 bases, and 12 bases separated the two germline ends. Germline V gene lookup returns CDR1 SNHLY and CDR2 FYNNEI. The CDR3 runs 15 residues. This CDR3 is CASSEEADRYQPQHF. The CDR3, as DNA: TGTGCCAGCAGTGAAGAGGCAGACAGGTATCAGCCCCAGCATTTT. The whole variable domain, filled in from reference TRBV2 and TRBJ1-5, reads EPEVTQTPSHQVTQMGQEVILRCVPISNHLYFYWYRQILGQKVEFLVSFYNNEISEKSEIFDDQFSVERPDGSNFTLKIRSTKLEDSAMYFCASSEEADRYQPQHFGDGTRLSIL.

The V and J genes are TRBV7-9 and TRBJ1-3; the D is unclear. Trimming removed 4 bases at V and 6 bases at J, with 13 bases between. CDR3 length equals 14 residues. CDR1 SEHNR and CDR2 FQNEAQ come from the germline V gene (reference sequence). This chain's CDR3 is CASSSSGAVNTIYF. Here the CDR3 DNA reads TGTGCCAGCAGCTCCTCGGGAGCTGTAAACACCATATATTTT.

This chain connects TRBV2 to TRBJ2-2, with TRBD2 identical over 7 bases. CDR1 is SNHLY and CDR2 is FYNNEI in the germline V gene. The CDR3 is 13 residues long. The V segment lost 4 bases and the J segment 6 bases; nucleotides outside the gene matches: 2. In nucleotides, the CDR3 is TGTGCCAGCAGTGGGACTAGAGCCGGGGAGCTGTTTTTT. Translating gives CASSGTRAGELFF.